Listed below are T cell receptor beta chains from one sample, sequenced in a study of metastatic and nonmetastatic thyroid tumors. TCRdb reprocessed the PCR reads via MiXCR. The sample holds about 42,000 clones, about 12% seen once. Sequenced input: blood. All receptors derive from a male donor with papillary thyroid cancer or a benign thyroid nodule (not recorded which). Some clones in this sample may be carry-over from other donors' samples. Each CDR3 is given with its conserved first and last residue. Fields, in order: D gene, J gene, V gene, clone size, CDR3 protein, CDR3 DNA. The D gene is left open where the match is weak. For some rows the clone size is stated as once, few or many, or as a class when expanded; others skip it.

d_gene: TRBD1; j_gene: TRBJ2-1; v_gene: TRBV9; abundance: many; CDR3aa: CASSVASTDRGHHEQFF; CDR3nt: TGTGCCAGCAGCGTAGCTTCAACGGACAGGGGGCATCATGAGCAGTTCTTC
d_gene: TRBD2; j_gene: TRBJ2-1; v_gene: TRBV11-1; abundance: many; CDR3aa: CASSLSSGSYNEQFF; CDR3nt: TGTGCCAGCAGCTTATCTAGCGGGAGCTACAATGAGCAGTTCTTC
d_gene: .; j_gene: TRBJ2-7; v_gene: TRBV29-1; abundance: many; CDR3aa: CSVVLAGTPYEQYF; CDR3nt: TGCAGCGTTGTTCTGGCTGGGACCCCCTACGAGCAGTACTTC
d_gene: .; j_gene: TRBJ2-7; v_gene: TRBV14; abundance: .; CDR3aa: CAISQGVGRQYF; CDR3nt: TGTGCCATCAGCCAAGGGGTGGGGCGGCAGTACTTC
d_gene: .; j_gene: TRBJ1-5; v_gene: TRBV11-2; abundance: many; CDR3aa: CASSWGTQTNNQPQHF; CDR3nt: TGTGCCAGCAGCTGGGGGACTCAGACCAACAATCAGCCCCAGCATTTT
d_gene: .; j_gene: TRBJ1-5; v_gene: TRBV28; abundance: few; CDR3aa: CASSGQNFQPQHF; CDR3nt: TGTGCCAGCAGTGGACAGAATTTCCAGCCCCAGCATTTT
d_gene: TRBD2; j_gene: TRBJ2-7; v_gene: TRBV4-3; abundance: many; CDR3aa: CASSQDGGTSGRHEQYF; CDR3nt: TGCGCCAGCAGCCAAGACGGGGGGACTAGCGGGAGACACGAGCAGTACTTC
d_gene: TRBD1; j_gene: TRBJ2-7; v_gene: TRBV7-6; abundance: many; CDR3aa: CASSADRGREQYF; CDR3nt: TGTGCCAGCAGCGCAGACAGGGGGCGCGAGCAGTACTTC
d_gene: TRBD2; j_gene: TRBJ2-3; v_gene: TRBV5-5; abundance: many; CDR3aa: CASSFRRELNTQYF; CDR3nt: TGTGCCAGCAGCTTTCGGCGGGAGCTAAATACGCAGTATTTT
d_gene: .; j_gene: TRBJ2-4; v_gene: TRBV28; abundance: many; CDR3aa: CASNLGTPGENIQYF; CDR3nt: TGTGCCAGCAACCTAGGGACGCCGGGCGAAAACATTCAGTACTTC
d_gene: .; j_gene: TRBJ2-6; v_gene: TRBV14; abundance: few; CDR3aa: CASSRQGAGANVLTF; CDR3nt: TGTGCCAGCAGCCGCCAGGGAGCTGGGGCCAACGTCCTGACTTTC
d_gene: TRBD1; j_gene: TRBJ2-3; v_gene: TRBV27; abundance: few; CDR3aa: CASRGTGDTDTQYF; CDR3nt: TGTGCCAGCAGGGGGACAGGAGACACGGATACGCAGTATTTT
d_gene: .; j_gene: TRBJ1-2; v_gene: TRBV10-1; abundance: few; CDR3aa: CASSDHGYDGYTF; CDR3nt: TGCGCCAGCAGTGACCACGGTTATGATGGTTACACCTTC
d_gene: .; j_gene: TRBJ1-5; v_gene: TRBV2; abundance: many; CDR3aa: CASRGRGYSNQPQHF; CDR3nt: TGTGCCAGCAGGGGAAGGGGGTATAGCAATCAGCCCCAGCATTTT
d_gene: TRBD1; j_gene: TRBJ2-1; v_gene: TRBV19; abundance: many; CDR3aa: CASSANRGGYNEQFF; CDR3nt: TGTGCCAGTAGTGCCAACAGGGGTGGATACAATGAGCAGTTCTTC
d_gene: .; j_gene: TRBJ2-2; v_gene: TRBV5-1; abundance: .; CDR3aa: CASSLLPWELFF; CDR3nt: TGCGCCAGCAGCTTGCTACCTTGGGAGCTGTTTTTT
d_gene: .; j_gene: TRBJ1-3; v_gene: TRBV20-1; abundance: many; CDR3aa: CSARDRRTSGNTIYF; CDR3nt: TGCAGTGCTAGAGATCGGAGGACTTCTGGAAACACCATATATTTT
d_gene: TRBD2; j_gene: TRBJ2-7; v_gene: TRBV5-5; abundance: many; CDR3aa: CASSQTSGAREQYF; CDR3nt: TGTGCCAGCAGCCAAACTAGCGGTGCTAGGGAGCAGTACTTC
d_gene: .; j_gene: TRBJ2-3; v_gene: TRBV19; abundance: many; CDR3aa: CASSIAGTSTDTQYF; CDR3nt: TGTGCCAGTAGTATTGCGGGGACAAGCACAGATACGCAGTATTTT
d_gene: .; j_gene: TRBJ1-6; v_gene: TRBV15; abundance: many; CDR3aa: CATSREFLYNSPLHF; CDR3nt: TGTGCCACCAGCAGAGAATTTCTATATAATTCACCCCTCCACTTT
d_gene: TRBD2; j_gene: TRBJ2-7; v_gene: TRBV5-1; abundance: many; CDR3aa: CASSFLGLATEQYF; CDR3nt: TGCGCCAGCAGCTTTCTGGGACTAGCGACCGAGCAGTACTTC
d_gene: .; j_gene: TRBJ2-3; v_gene: TRBV11-3; abundance: .; CDR3aa: CASSLDNGPDTQYF; CDR3nt: TGTGCCAGCAGCTTAGATAATGGCCCAGATACGCAGTATTTT
d_gene: TRBD1; j_gene: TRBJ2-1; v_gene: TRBV2; abundance: many; CDR3aa: CASTSDRSSYNEQFF; CDR3nt: TGTGCCAGCACTTCGGACAGGAGCTCCTACAATGAGCAGTTCTTC
d_gene: .; j_gene: TRBJ2-4; v_gene: TRBV20-1; abundance: many; CDR3aa: CSAMPPSKNIQYF; CDR3nt: TGCAGTGCTATGCCCCCCTCCAAAAACATTCAGTACTTC
d_gene: TRBD1; j_gene: TRBJ1-5; v_gene: TRBV18; abundance: many; CDR3aa: CASSPGQGGRNQPQHF; CDR3nt: TGTGCCAGCTCACCGGGACAGGGGGGTCGCAATCAGCCCCAGCATTTT
d_gene: .; j_gene: TRBJ2-7; v_gene: TRBV12-3/TRBV12-4; abundance: many; CDR3aa: CASSSAYEQYF; CDR3nt: TGTGCCAGCAGTTCTGCCTACGAGCAGTACTTC
d_gene: .; j_gene: TRBJ1-5; v_gene: TRBV27; abundance: many; CDR3aa: CASSPATNSITQPQHF; CDR3nt: TGTGCCAGCAGTCCTGCGACAAATTCGATCACGCAGCCCCAGCATTTT